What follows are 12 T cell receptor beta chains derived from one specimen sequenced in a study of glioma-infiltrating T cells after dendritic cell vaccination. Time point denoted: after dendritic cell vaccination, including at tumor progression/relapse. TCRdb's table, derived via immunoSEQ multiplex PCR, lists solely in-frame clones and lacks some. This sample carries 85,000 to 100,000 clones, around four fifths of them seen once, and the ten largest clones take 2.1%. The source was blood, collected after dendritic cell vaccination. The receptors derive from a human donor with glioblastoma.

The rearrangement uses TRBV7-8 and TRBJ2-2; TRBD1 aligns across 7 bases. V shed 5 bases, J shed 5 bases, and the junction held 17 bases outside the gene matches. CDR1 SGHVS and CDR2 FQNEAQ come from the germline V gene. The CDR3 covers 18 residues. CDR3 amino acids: CASSPHPNRGGMTGELFF. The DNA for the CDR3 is TGTGCCAGCAGCCCCCACCCCAACAGGGGCGGTATGACCGGGGAGCTGTTTTTT. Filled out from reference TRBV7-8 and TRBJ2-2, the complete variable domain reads GAGVSQSPRYKVAKRGQDVALRCDPISGHVSLFWYQQALGQGPEFLTYFQNEAQLDKSGLPSDRFFAERPEGSVSTLKIQRTQQEDSAVYLCASSPHPNRGGMTGELFFGEGSRLTVL.

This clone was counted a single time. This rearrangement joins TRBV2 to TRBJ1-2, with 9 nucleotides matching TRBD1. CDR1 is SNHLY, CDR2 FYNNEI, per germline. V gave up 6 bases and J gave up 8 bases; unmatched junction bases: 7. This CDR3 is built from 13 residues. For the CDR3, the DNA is TGTGCCAGCAGGGGGACAGGGTCAGGAGGCTACACCTTC. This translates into CASRGTGSGGYTF.

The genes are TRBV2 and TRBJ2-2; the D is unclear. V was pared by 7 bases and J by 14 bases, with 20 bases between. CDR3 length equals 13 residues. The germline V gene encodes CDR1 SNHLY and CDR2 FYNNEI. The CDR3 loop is CASTVTPARNLFF. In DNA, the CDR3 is TGTGCCAGCACCGTGACACCGGCACGTAACCTGTTTTTT.

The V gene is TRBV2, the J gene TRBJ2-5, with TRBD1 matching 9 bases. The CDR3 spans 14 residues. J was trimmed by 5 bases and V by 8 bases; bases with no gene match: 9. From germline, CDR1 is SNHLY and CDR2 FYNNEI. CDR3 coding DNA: TGTGCCAGCTGGGACAGGGCGGCGTCGGAGACCCAGTACTTC. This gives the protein CASWDRAASETQYF. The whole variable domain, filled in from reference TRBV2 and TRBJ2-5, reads EPEVTQTPSHQVTQMGQEVILRCVPISNHLYFYWYRQILGQKVEFLVSFYNNEISEKSEIFDDQFSVERPDGSNFTLKIRSTKLEDSAMYFCASWDRAASETQYFGPGTRLLVL.

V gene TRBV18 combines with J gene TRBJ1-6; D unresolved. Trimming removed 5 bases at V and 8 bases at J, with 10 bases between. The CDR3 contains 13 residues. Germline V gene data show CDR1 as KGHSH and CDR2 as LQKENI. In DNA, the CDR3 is TGTGCCAGCTCATCAACTCAAGATTCACCCCTCCACTTT. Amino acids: CASSSTQDSPLHF.

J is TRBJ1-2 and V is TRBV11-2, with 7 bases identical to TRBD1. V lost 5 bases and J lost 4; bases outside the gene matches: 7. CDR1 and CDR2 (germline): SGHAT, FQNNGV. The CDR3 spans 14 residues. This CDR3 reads CASSPRDSSYGYTF. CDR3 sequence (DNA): TGTGCCAGCAGCCCCAGGGACAGTAGCTATGGCTACACCTTC.

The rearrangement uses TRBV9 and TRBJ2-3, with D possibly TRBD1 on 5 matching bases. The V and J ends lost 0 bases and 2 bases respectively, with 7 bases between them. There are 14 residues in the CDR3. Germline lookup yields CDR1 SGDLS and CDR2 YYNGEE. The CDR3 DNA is TGTGCCAGCAGCGTAGGACAGTACACAGATACGCAGTATTTT. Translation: CASSVGQYTDTQYF.

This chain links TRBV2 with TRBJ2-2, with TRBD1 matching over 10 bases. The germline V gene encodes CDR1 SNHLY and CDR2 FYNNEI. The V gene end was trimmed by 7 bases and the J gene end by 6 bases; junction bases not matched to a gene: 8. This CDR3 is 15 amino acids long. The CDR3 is CASTPDRGQAGELFF. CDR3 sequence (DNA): TGTGCCAGCACCCCCGACAGGGGGCAGGCCGGGGAGCTGTTTTTT.

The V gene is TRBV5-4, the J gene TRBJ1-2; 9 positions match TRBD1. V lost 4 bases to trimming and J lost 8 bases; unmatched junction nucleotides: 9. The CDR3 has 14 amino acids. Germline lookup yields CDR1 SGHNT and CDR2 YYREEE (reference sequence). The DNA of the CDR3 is TGTGCCAGCAGCCAACCAACAGGGGGCAGGGGCTACACCTTC. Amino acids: CASSQPTGGRGYTF.

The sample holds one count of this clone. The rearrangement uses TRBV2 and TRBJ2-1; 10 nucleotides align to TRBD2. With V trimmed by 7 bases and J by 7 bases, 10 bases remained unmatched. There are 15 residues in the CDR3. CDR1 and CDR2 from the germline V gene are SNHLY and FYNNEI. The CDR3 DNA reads TGTGCCAGCACCCAGGGGGGACTAGCGACGAATGAGCAGTTCTTC. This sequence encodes CASTQGGLATNEQFF.

CDR3 region: CASSGGDSGANVLTF. CDR3 in DNA: TGTGCCAGCAGTGGGGGGGACTCTGGGGCCAACGTCCTGACTTTC. The chain joins TRBV6-1 to TRBJ2-6, with a tentative D call TRBD2 (6 bases). CDR1 is MNHNS, CDR2 SASEGT, per germline. Trimming cost V 4 bases and J 0 bases, with 7 bases left between them. This CDR3 has 15 residues.

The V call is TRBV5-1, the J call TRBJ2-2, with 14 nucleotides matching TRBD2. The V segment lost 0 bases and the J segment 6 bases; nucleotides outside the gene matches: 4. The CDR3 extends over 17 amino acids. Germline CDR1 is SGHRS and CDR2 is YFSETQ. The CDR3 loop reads CASSLGLAGGPAGELFF. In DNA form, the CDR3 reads TGCGCCAGCAGCTTGGGACTAGCGGGAGGGCCGGCCGGGGAGCTGTTTTTT.